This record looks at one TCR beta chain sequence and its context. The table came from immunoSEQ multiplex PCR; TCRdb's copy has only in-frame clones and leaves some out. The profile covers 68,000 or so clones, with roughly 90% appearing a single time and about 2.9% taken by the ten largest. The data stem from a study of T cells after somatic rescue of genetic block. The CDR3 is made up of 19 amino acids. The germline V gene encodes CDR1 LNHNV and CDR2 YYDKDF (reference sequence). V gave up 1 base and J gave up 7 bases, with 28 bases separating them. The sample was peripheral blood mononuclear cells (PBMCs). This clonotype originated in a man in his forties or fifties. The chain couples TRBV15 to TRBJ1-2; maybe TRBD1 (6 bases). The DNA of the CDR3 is TGTGCCACCAGCAGAGGCGCGGGGTCGGAACCTCTCTGGGGGCTTGGCTACACCTTC. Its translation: CATSRGAGSEPLWGLGYTF.